This T cell receptor beta chain is from a study of cytomegalovirus exposure and HLA in healthy donors. Study outcomes and limitations: Across donors, most TCRs were seen rarely, yet some public ones were widespread.

With regard to this clone: Its antigen is currently unknown.

The PCR ran on 60 Vbeta and 13 Jbeta primers. Assay used: immunoSEQ multiplex PCR; TCRdb lists only in-frame clones, some missing. The sample has a few hundred thousand clones, approximately 80% seen once. The CDR3 extends over 15 amino acids. V was trimmed by 5 bases and J by 4 bases, leaving 17 bases between them. The germline V gene encodes CDR1 SNHLY and CDR2 FYNNEI. This rearrangement joins TRBV2 to TRBJ1-2, with a weak D call TRBD1 (6 bases). This clonotype originated in a girl aged 2 to 9 in good health and CMV-seronegative. The sequenced material came from PBMCs. The CDR3, as DNA: TGTGCCAGCAGTACTAGTTCCGGGACAATCTATGGCTACACCTTC. It encodes CASSTSSGTIYGYTF.